This is a list of T cell receptor beta chains from one sample in a study of naive CD8 T cells in extremely preterm neonates. Only in-frame clones appear in the TCRdb table, and some are missing; sequencing was by immunoSEQ multiplex PCR. The sample contains about 8,000 clones, 95% to 98% of which appear only once. The specimen sequenced was naive CD8+ T cells from blood. The receptors stem from a human donor in good health. Each CDR3 is given without its conserved first and last residue. A D gene is named only where the DNA matches it firmly.

>TRBV28|NA
ASSLSPGLGETQY
>TRBV28|TRBD2
ASSLAGGTGELF
>TRBV16|NA
ASSQFSRVNTGELF
>TRBV6-6|NA
ASSYTSSYNEQF
>TRBV10-2|NA
ASSELQVTGELF
>TRBV6-5|TRBD1
ASRPGQGSYNEQF
>TRBV29-1|TRBD2
SVDSSGRGTGELF
>TRBV7-6|TRBD1
ASRGTGAFVGELF
>TRBV30|NA
AWSLGLEAF
>TRBV15|TRBD2
ATSRSRPAGSSYNEQF
>TRBV19|TRBD1
ASHHRGSYNEQF
>TRBV12-5|NA
ASGSPMRQFMGTEAF
>TRBV29-1|NA
SVEVLGGLRNEQF
>TRBV4-3|TRBD1
ASSQDTGGSEPQH
>TRBV9|NA
ASSVEGEWADTQY
>TRBV6-5|NA
ASSYSIPGSNQPQH
>TRBV2|TRBD1
ASSEARGVNGYT
>TRBV13|NA
ASSSVPGAGDTYNEQF
>TRBV4-2|NA
ASSQVEVGGSSGNTIY
>TRBV28|TRBD2
ASSLRTSGYQETQY
>TRBV30|NA
AWSPLLSGANVLT
>TRBV11-3|NA
ASSSDSSYEQY
>TRBV19|TRBD1
ASKLTGSNTDTQY
>TRBV18|TRBD2
ASSPSAGSPNEQF
>TRBV15|NA
ATSRGTASYNEQF
>TRBV4-3|TRBD2
ASSPSGRAYNEQF
>TRBV13|NA
ASSFGSITYEQY
>TRBV5-8|NA
ASSQVGTHFSSLH
>TRBV4-1|TRBD1
ASSQDTRQGNTEAF
>TRBV27|NA
ASSLSRRGIGELF
>TRBV4-1|NA
ASSQVSTTETQY
>TRBV6-1|NA
ASSESGHRIYNEQF
>TRBV4-1|TRBD1
ASSQRDRGQGTGELF
>TRBV7-6|TRBD2
ASSPGLGGLGETQY
>TRBV11-3|NA
ASSLVGAGANVLT
>TRBV20-1|NA
SAYPGVEQF
>TRBV30|TRBD2
AWSWEGRGTDTQY
>TRBV15|NA
ATSRDRGGDSPLH
>TRBV30|NA
ASDGSGGNSPLH
>TRBV7-9|NA
ASRFRGLGRGATEAF
>TRBV19|NA
ASSMRDLGSPLH
>TRBV5-4|NA
ASSLGGRETNYGYT
>TRBV6-5|NA
ASSKQGAGELF
>TRBV20-1|NA
SARVQGGYT
>TRBV27|TRBD1
ASSRGTGGETQY
>TRBV27|TRBD2
ASSLSPVAGRETQY
>TRBV23-1|TRBD1
ASSQPDRGYGYT
>TRBV27|TRBD2
ASSPRTSGIYNEQF
>TRBV11-2|NA
ASRSQANTEAF
>TRBV6-5|NA
ASSYDAENTEAF
>TRBV5-1|NA
ASSLFGKSYEQY